Each of the 31 T cell receptor beta chains below was sequenced from the same sample in a study of shared T cell receptors in the human thymus. Measured with immunoSEQ multiplex PCR; TCRdb has only the in-frame clones, and not every one. Found here are some 660,000 clones, 87% of them singletons; the top ten hold about 0.0094%. These data were also reused for a study on human thymus T cells.

Source material: thymocytes. The source is a boy in the first two years of life with a congenital heart defect.

The V gene is TRBV6-1, the J gene TRBJ2-1, with 9 bases lining up with TRBD2. The germline V gene has CDR1 MNHNS and CDR2 SASEGT. Germline trimming cut 1 base from V and 7 bases from J; bases unmatched to any gene: 11. The length of the CDR3 is 17 residues. The CDR3 region has the DNA TGTGCCAGCAGTGAAGGGGCGGGGGGGCCTCTTTCGAATGAGCAGTTCTTC. This codes for CASSEGAGGPLSNEQFF.

V is TRBV6-6 and J is TRBJ2-3; perhaps TRBD1 as D (6 bases). Germline assignment: CDR1 MNHNY and CDR2 SVGAGI (reference sequence). This CDR3 has 16 residues. Trimming removed 6 bases from V and 3 bases from J, with 19 bases in between. Written as DNA, the CDR3 is TGTGCCAGCAGATGCTCCGACAGGATAGGGACAGATACGCAGTATTTT. Translated, it gives CASRCSDRIGTDTQYF.

V is TRBV4-3 and J is TRBJ2-4; perhaps TRBD1 as D (6 bases). V was cut by 0 bases and J by 8 bases, with 17 bases left in between. The CDR3 covers 16 residues. The germline V gene encodes CDR1 LGHNA and CDR2 YSLEER. In DNA form, the CDR3 reads TGCGCCAGCAGCCAAGAGTCGGGCCAGGGGCTTTACATTCAGTACTTC. This translates into CASSQESGQGLYIQYF.

Regarding this clone: The junction differs from germline at one of its ends, possibly a read error. The CDR3: CASSEERTGRDNSNQPQHF. CDR3 in DNA: TGCGCCAGCAGCGAAGAAAGGACAGGGCGGGATAACAGCAATCAGCCCCAGCATTTT. V and J are TRBV4-1 and TRBJ1-5; 8 bases are shared with TRBD1. Germline V lookup: CDR1 MGHRA, CDR2 YSYEKL. This CDR3 has 19 residues.

This clone turned up a few times. This chain connects TRBV4-3 to TRBJ2-5; D possibly corresponds to TRBD1 (6 bases). In germline, CDR1 is LGHNA, CDR2 YSLEER. This CDR3 comprises 15 residues. V was cut by 0 bases and J by 3 bases, with 11 bases left in between. The CDR3 reads CASSQDQAGEETQYF. The CDR3 DNA sequence: TGCGCCAGCAGCCAAGATCAGGCAGGGGAAGAGACCCAGTACTTC.

The chain has TRBV7-6 and TRBJ1-5; 10 positions agree with TRBD1. Germline CDR1 SGHVS, CDR2 FNYEAQ. The V gene end was trimmed by 4 bases and the J gene end by 2 bases; junction bases not matched to a gene: 14. The CDR3 length is 19 residues. As DNA, the CDR3 is TGTGCCAGCAGCTCCGAAGCAGGACAGGGGGTCGGGGGCAATCAGCCCCAGCATTTT. Translation: CASSSEAGQGVGGNQPQHF.

The chain links TRBV2 to TRBJ2-7; tentative D call: TRBD2 (6 bases). Trimming took off 7 bases at V and 3 bases at J, with 19 bases between the two ends. This CDR3 is 15 amino acids long. The germline gives CDR1 SNHLY, CDR2 FYNNEI. Written as DNA, the CDR3 is TGTGCCAGCAACCCTTCCCGGGGGATGAACTACGAGCAGTACTTC. Translating it yields CASNPSRGMNYEQYF.

The genes are TRBV27 and TRBJ2-1; D is possibly TRBD2 (6 bases). Trimming took off 7 bases at V and 5 bases at J, with 18 bases between the two ends. Germline assignment: CDR1 MNHEY and CDR2 SMNVEV (reference sequence). The CDR3 length is 15 residues. The CDR3 bases are TGTGCCAGCAATTCACTCGGGAGAAGGGACAATGAGCAGTTCTTC. Translating it yields CASNSLGRRDNEQFF.

The chain couples TRBV4-3 to TRBJ2-7; D remains ambiguous. The germline V gene has CDR1 LGHNA and CDR2 YSLEER. Deletions cut 0 bases from V and 2 bases from J, with 14 bases between. The CDR3 totals 16 residues. The DNA for the CDR3 is TGCGCCAGCAGCCAAGATTTGGCAGTCCATCCCTACGAGCAGTACTTC. Translation: CASSQDLAVHPYEQYF.

The V call is TRBV4-1, the J call TRBJ2-1, with D unresolved. V was clipped by 0 bases and J by 0 bases, with 12 bases between them. CDR1 MGHRA and CDR2 YSYEKL come from the germline V gene. The CDR3 covers 17 residues. CDR3: CASSQDPTQSSYNEQFF. DNA for the CDR3: TGCGCCAGCAGCCAAGATCCGACTCAGAGCTCCTACAATGAGCAGTTCTTC.

This chain uses TRBV5-6 with TRBJ2-7, with D possibly matching TRBD1 (6 bases). Germline V CDR1 and CDR2: SGHDT, YYEEEE. Deletions cut 4 bases from V and 0 bases from J, with 17 bases between. CDR3 length: 16 amino acids. CDR3 nucleotides: TGTGCCAGCAGCCTCCGGACAGACAAGAGCTCCTACGAGCAGTACTTC. This translates into CASSLRTDKSSYEQYF. Filled out from reference TRBV5-6 and TRBJ2-7, the complete variable domain reads DAGVTQSPTHLIKTRGQQVTLRCSPKSGHDTVSWYQQALGQGPQFIFQYYEEEERQRGNFPDRFSGHQFPNYSSELNVNALLLGDSALYLCASSLRTDKSSYEQYFGPGTRLTVT.

This chain joins TRBV5-5 and TRBJ2-3; 9 bases are a match to TRBD1. This CDR3 region has 15 residues. Germline V gene lookup returns CDR1 SGHKS and CDR2 YYEKEE (reference sequence). Losses at the gene ends were 7 bases for V and 5 bases for J; bases not matched to a gene: 11. The chain's CDR3 is CASLGEQGAGDTQYF. Here the CDR3 DNA reads TGTGCCAGCCTGGGAGAACAGGGGGCGGGAGATACGCAGTATTTT.

The rearrangement uses TRBV7-3 and TRBJ2-3; TRBD2 aligns across 7 bases. CDR1 SGHTA and CDR2 FQGTGA come from the germline V gene. The J segment lost 2 bases and the V segment lost 1 base, leaving 6 bases of the junction unmatched. The CDR3 contains 16 residues. The CDR3 nucleotides are TGTGCCAGCAGCTTAAGTGGTGGGGGGGACACAGATACGCAGTATTTT. Translated, it gives CASSLSGGGDTDTQYF.

This clone was seen only a few times. The chain employs TRBV12-5 and TRBJ2-1, with TRBD2 identical over 11 bases. CDR1 LGHNT and CDR2 FRNRAP come from the germline V gene. CDR3 size: 17 residues. The V gene end was trimmed by 5 bases and the J gene end by 2 bases; junction bases not matched to a gene: 8. CDR3 nucleotide sequence: TGTGCTAGTGGTCTACAACCGGGACTAGCGGCCTACAATGAGCAGTTCTTC. Protein product: CASGLQPGLAAYNEQFF. Looking up the rest from reference TRBV12-5 and TRBJ2-1 gives the full variable domain: DARVTQTPRHKVTEMGQEVTMRCQPILGHNTVFWYRQTMMQGLELLAYFRNRAPLDDSGMPKDRFSAEMPDATLATLKIQPSEPRDSAVYFCASGLQPGLAAYNEQFFGPGTRLTVL.

The chain joins TRBV5-4 to TRBJ2-1; 7 bases align to TRBD1. This CDR3 spans 15 amino acids. Losses at the gene ends were 4 bases for V and 4 bases for J; bases not matched to a gene: 8. Per the germline V gene, CDR1 is SGHNT and CDR2 is YYREEE (reference sequence). CDR3 region: CASSPTQGRYNEQFF. CDR3 nucleotides: TGTGCCAGCAGCCCTACACAGGGGCGGTACAATGAGCAGTTCTTC.

This sequence joins TRBV27 and TRBJ1-2, with D possibly matching TRBD1 (6 bases). Germline-derived CDR1 and CDR2 are MNHEY and SMNVEV (reference sequence). Deletions cut 6 bases from V and 2 bases from J, with 16 bases between. The CDR3 has 15 residues. CDR3: CASRTPQGRNYGYTF. CDR3 DNA sequence: TGTGCCAGCAGGACCCCACAGGGAAGAAACTATGGCTACACCTTC.

The chain joins TRBV7-3 to TRBJ2-1; TRBD1 agrees at 9 bases. The CDR3 runs 15 residues. The germline CDR1 and CDR2 sequences are SGHTA and FQGTGA. V shed 4 bases and J 1 base; nucleotides not matched to a gene: 2. The CDR3 DNA reads as TGTGCCAGCAGCTGGGACAGGGCGTCCTACAATGAGCAGTTCTTC. Amino acid sequence: CASSWDRASYNEQFF.

This clone appeared a single time. The gene calls are TRBV5-1 and TRBJ2-4; tentative D call: TRBD2 (5 bases). V was shortened by 1 base and J by 3 bases, with 17 bases between the two germline ends. CDR1 is SGHRS and CDR2 is YFSETQ in the germline V gene. There are 17 residues in the CDR3. CDR3 loop: CASSLPSGLRDKNIQYF. The CDR3 nucleotides read TGCGCCAGCAGCTTGCCGTCAGGACTCAGAGACAAAAACATTCAGTACTTC.

The table lists this clone with a count of one. The CDR3 reads CAWGAARDRVSYNEQFF. DNA for the CDR3: TGTGCCTGGGGGGCCGCCCGGGACAGGGTTTCCTACAATGAGCAGTTCTTC. The J gene is TRBJ2-1, the V gene TRBV30; 9 bases align to TRBD1. The CDR3 is made up of 17 amino acids. Germline V CDR1 and CDR2: GTSNPN, SVGIG (reference sequence). V gave up 5 bases and J gave up 1 base; unmatched junction bases: 12.

The V call is TRBV6-5, the J call TRBJ1-2; weak D call: TRBD1 (5 bases). Trimming took off 2 bases at V and 3 bases at J, with 7 bases between the two ends. CDR1 is MNHEY, CDR2 SVGAGI, per germline. This CDR3 has 13 amino acids. The CDR3 sequence is CASSYVRDYGYTF. The CDR3 nucleotides are TGTGCCAGCAGTTACGTCAGGGACTATGGCTACACCTTC.

This chain connects TRBV7-2 to TRBJ2-2; possibly TRBD1 for D (6 bases). V gave up 4 bases and J gave up 0 bases, with 18 bases separating them. CDR3 length equals 18 residues. Germline V gives CDR1 SGHTA, CDR2 FQGNSA. CDR3 in DNA: TGTGCCAGCAGCTCACCCACCCACAGGGCTCCGAACACCGGGGAGCTGTTTTTT. It translates to CASSSPTHRAPNTGELFF. The whole variable domain, remainder taken from reference TRBV7-2 and TRBJ2-2, is GAGVSQSPSNKVTEKGKDVELRCDPISGHTALYWYRQSLGQGLEFLIYFQGNSAPDKSGLPSDRFSAERTGGSVSTLTIQRTQQEDSAVYLCASSSPTHRAPNTGELFFGEGSRLTVL.

V is TRBV9 and J is TRBJ2-7; 10 bases match TRBD2. The CDR3 has 17 amino acids. CDR1 SGDLS and CDR2 YYNGEE come from the germline V gene. V dropped 4 bases and J dropped 4; count of bases not matched to a gene: 14. The CDR3 protein is CASSPWSGGAVLYEQYF. CDR3 in DNA: TGTGCCAGCAGCCCCTGGAGCGGGGGGGCCGTCTTGTACGAGCAGTACTTC.

Only a few counts were recorded for this clone. This chain links TRBV19 with TRBJ2-1; 9 positions match TRBD2. Germline CDR1 and CDR2: LNHDA and SQIVND (reference sequence). CDR3 length equals 15 residues. V dropped 3 bases and J dropped 0; count of bases not matched to a gene: 0. The CDR3 sequence: CASSISGSSYNEQFF. The CDR3 region has the DNA TGTGCCAGTAGTATTAGCGGGAGCTCCTACAATGAGCAGTTCTTC. Complete variable domain (other parts from reference TRBV19 and TRBJ2-1): DGGITQSPKYLFRKEGQNVTLSCEQNLNHDAMYWYRQDPGQGLRLIYYSQIVNDFQKGDIAEGYSVSREKKESFPLTVTSAQKNPTAFYLCASSISGSSYNEQFFGPGTRLTVL.

The chain has TRBV29-1 and TRBJ2-3, with D maybe TRBD1 (6 bases). V lost 6 bases and J 1 base, leaving 20 bases between the germline ends. The CDR3 runs to 16 residues. Germline lookup yields CDR1 SQVTM and CDR2 ANQGSEA. Here the CDR3 reads CSVPDSDSPCTDTQYF. CDR3 sequence (DNA): TGCAGCGTCCCCGATTCGGACAGCCCGTGCACAGATACGCAGTATTTT.

The chain carries TRBV7-9 and TRBJ2-1, with D uncertain. There are 15 residues in the CDR3. Per germline, CDR1 SEHNR and CDR2 FQNEAQ (reference sequence). V was cut by 0 bases and J by 8 bases, with 14 bases left in between. The CDR3 DNA reads as TGTGCCAGCAGCTTAGCTTCGGGTTCTCGCGATGAGCAGTTCTTC. It translates to CASSLASGSRDEQFF.

The chain uses TRBV23-1 and TRBJ1-2; TRBD1 matches at 7 bases. TRBV23-1 is annotated as an ORF whose role is uncertain. CDR3 length: 14 amino acids. The V segment lost 4 bases and the J segment 3 bases; nucleotides outside the gene matches: 5. The chain's CDR3 is CASSPMGQYYGYTF. CDR3 in DNA: TGCGCCAGCAGTCCGATGGGACAGTACTATGGCTACACCTTC.

The genes are TRBV29-1 and TRBJ1-4; possible D gene TRBD1, 5 bases. Trimming removed 4 bases at V and 3 bases at J, with 9 bases between. The CDR3 has 13 amino acids. Germline V gives CDR1 SQVTM, CDR2 ANQGSEA. The CDR3 loop reads CSVGSGPNEKLFF. In DNA form, the CDR3 reads TGCAGCGTTGGTTCAGGGCCTAATGAAAAACTGTTTTTT.

The rearrangement uses TRBV27 and TRBJ2-7; 9 bases align to TRBD2. Per the germline V gene, CDR1 is MNHEY and CDR2 is SMNVEV (reference sequence). Trimming at V came to 2 bases and at J to 9 bases, leaving 5 bases not matched to a gene. This CDR3 spans 13 amino acids. CDR3 in amino acids: CASSLAGGPWQYF. In nucleotides, the CDR3 is TGTGCCAGCAGTTTAGCGGGAGGGCCTTGGCAGTACTTC.

The chain recombines TRBV12-5 with TRBJ2-7, with 9 positions matching TRBD2. With 6 bases clipped from V and 3 bases from J, the junction kept 12 bases outside the gene matches. The CDR3 has 16 residues. Germline assignment: CDR1 LGHNT and CDR2 FRNRAP. Here the CDR3 reads CASGYSGGGAGYEQYF. The CDR3 bases are TGTGCTAGTGGCTATAGCGGGGGAGGCGCCGGCTACGAGCAGTACTTC.

This clone was found once. The chain has TRBV4-3 and TRBJ1-4; D unresolved. With 4 bases removed from V and 0 bases from J, the gap between germline ends came to 12 bases. The germline V gene encodes CDR1 LGHNA and CDR2 YSLEER. This CDR3 is 16 amino acids long. Written as DNA, the CDR3 is TGCGCCAGCAGCCTGAGCCCGTACGCAACTAATGAAAAACTGTTTTTT. It yields the protein CASSLSPYATNEKLFF.

The genes are TRBV19 and TRBJ1-2; D might be TRBD1 (6 bases). Trimming stripped 5 bases from V and 0 bases from J, with 16 bases between. Per germline, CDR1 LNHDA and CDR2 SQIVND (reference sequence). This CDR3 is 16 amino acids long. CDR3 residues: CASSLGGAPTNYGYTF. CDR3 DNA sequence: TGTGCCAGTAGTCTGGGGGGGGCGCCGACTAACTATGGCTACACCTTC.